The T cell receptor (beta chain) under discussion was sequenced for a study of blood T cell repertoires in COVID-19. Across the whole study: In each case, the material was cDNA or gDNA derived from T cells, B-cell-depleted T cells, or PBMCs.

Measured with immunoSEQ multiplex PCR; TCRdb has only the in-frame clones, and not every one. This repertoire shows approximately 28,000 clones, about 75% found once; its top ten account for about 16%. Trimming stripped 6 bases from V and 1 base from J, with 16 bases between. Germline-derived CDR1 and CDR2 are MNHEY and SVGAGI. The CDR3 has 15 amino acids. The clonotype was recovered from a man older than 75 with active or convalescent COVID-19. J is TRBJ2-7 and V is TRBV6-5; D possibly corresponds to TRBD2 (5 bases). The sample taken for sequencing was peripheral blood. The CDR3 sequence: CASRLNTDWSYEQYF. In DNA form, the CDR3 reads TGTGCCAGCAGACTAAATACGGACTGGTCCTACGAGCAGTACTTC.